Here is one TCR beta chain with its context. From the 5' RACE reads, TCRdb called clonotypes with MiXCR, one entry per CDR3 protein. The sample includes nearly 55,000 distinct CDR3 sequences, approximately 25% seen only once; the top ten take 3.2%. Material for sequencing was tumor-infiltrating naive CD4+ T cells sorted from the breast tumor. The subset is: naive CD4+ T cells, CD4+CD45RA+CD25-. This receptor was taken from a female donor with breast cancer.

The CDR3 spells CASLSEGNTIYF. The CDR3, as DNA: TGTGCCAGTCTCTCCGAAGGAAACACCATATATTTT. The chain has TRBV12-3 or TRBV12-4 and TRBJ1-3; the D is unclear. Trimming took off 9 bases at V and 4 bases at J, with 10 bases between the two ends. The CDR3 length is 12 residues.